This T cell receptor beta chain was identified during a study of cytotoxic CD8 clonotypes in ibrutinib-treated CLL. Findings and limits, study-wide: Baseline clonality exceeded age-matched healthy donors and tracked circulating CD8+ T-cell counts.

CDR1 is SGHAT and CDR2 is FQNNGV in the germline V gene. The CDR3 has 15 residues. V was shortened by 5 bases and J by 0 bases, with 10 bases between the two germline ends. Points on this clone: The antigen is unknown.

With sequencing, the targeted depth ranged from 1 in 200,000 to 1 in 1 million T cells. Measured with immunoSEQ multiplex PCR; TCRdb has only the in-frame clones, and not every one. Of some 140,000 clones detected, approximately 89% appear once; the ten largest clones hold roughly 10%. This sequence originates from a human donor with chronic lymphocytic leukemia. Sequences were derived from PBMCs, sampled after 12 months of ibrutinib treatment. The rearrangement joins TRBV11-2 to TRBJ1-4, with D unclear. The chain's CDR3 is CASSTPQATNEKLFF. In DNA form, the CDR3 reads TGTGCCAGCAGCACCCCCCAGGCAACTAATGAAAAACTGTTTTTT.